A single T cell receptor beta chain is shown here with its context. As yet, its antigen is unknown. Per germline, CDR1 DFQATT and CDR2 SNEGSKA (reference sequence). The CDR3 runs 16 residues. With 0 bases clipped from V and 1 base from J, the junction kept 9 bases outside the gene matches. The data derive from a study of T cell repertoires in cytomegalovirus infection. Study context: Public TCR beta signature analysis indicated the presence of both CMV infection and matching HLA type. Findings and caveats of the study: Pooled public TCR beta family frequency picked out CMV carriers with the relevant HLA. Across the ex vivo response, the dominant clonotypes were HLA-C-restricted CMV-specific TCR beta clonotypes.

TCRdb passed the reads through MiXCR, listing each CDR3 protein once. The table lists about 160,000 distinct CDR3 sequences, 17% of them singletons, with 18% in the top ten. The chain is built from TRBV20-1 and TRBJ2-7, with 7 bases lining up with TRBD1. Sequencing was performed on CD8+ T cells from PBMCs. The receptor was isolated from a human donor in good health (CMV status not recorded). Some clones in this sample may be carry-over from other donors' samples. CDR3 residues: CSARDQGGRGSYEQYF. Written as DNA, the CDR3 is TGCAGTGCTAGAGATCAAGGGGGCAGGGGGTCCTACGAGCAGTACTTC.